This T cell receptor (beta chain) appears in the sequencing data of a study of cytomegalovirus exposure and HLA in healthy donors. The CDR3 is 14 residues long. Trimming left V 8 bases short and J 2 bases short, with 15 bases between. The V gene's germline CDR1 is LNHDA and CDR2 SQIVND (reference sequence). Findings and caveats of the study: CMV antigen specificity of three CMV-associated chains was confirmed in vitro. Many donors shared some public TCRs, even though most TCR sequences were rare. The listing of approximately 160 TCR beta chains classed them as cytomegalovirus-associated.

Donors came from a validation cohort of some 130 subjects, distinct from the first 666-subject cohort. Assay used: immunoSEQ multiplex PCR; TCRdb lists only in-frame clones, some missing. The table shows about 330,000 clones, with roughly 88% occurring only once. This clone was detected once. Its antigen is not identified. The sample comprised PBMCs. This chain links TRBV19 with TRBJ1-2; possible D gene TRBD1, 6 bases. This TCR was sampled from a woman aged 18-29 years in good health and CMV-seronegative. The CDR3 sequence: CASCPAGANYGYTF. CDR3 sequence (DNA): TGTGCCAGTTGCCCAGCAGGGGCGAACTATGGCTACACCTTC.